Presented here are 28 T cell receptor beta chains from one specimen sequenced in a study of long-term antiretroviral therapy in people with HIV. They ran version v3.0 of the immunoSEQ assay at survey level. The repertoire was sequenced with immunoSEQ multiplex PCR; TCRdb's copy has only in-frame clones and lacks some. The sample has around 25,000 clones, 85% to 95% seen once. The sequences come from unsorted PBMCs, collected about 5 years after starting antiretroviral therapy. The receptor source for this set is a woman between 45 and 65 years old with HIV.

CDR3 sequence reads: CASGRELTDTQYF. The CDR3 DNA reads as TGTGCCAGCGGTCGGGAGCTCACAGATACGCAGTATTTT. The V and J genes are TRBV7-2 and TRBJ2-3; D might be TRBD2 (6 bases). This CDR3 comprises 13 residues. The germline gives CDR1 SGHTA, CDR2 FQGNSA. V was pared by 8 bases and J by 2 bases, with 11 bases between.

The CDR3, as DNA: TGTGCCAGCAGCTTAGTTGGGCAGACGGATCGCTACACCTTC. Its protein product is CASSLVGQTDRYTF. The V gene is TRBV7-9, the J gene TRBJ1-2; D not resolved. Trimming took off 1 base at V and 9 bases at J, with 15 bases between the two ends. The CDR3 has 14 residues. Germline V gene lookup returns CDR1 SEHNR and CDR2 FQNEAQ (reference sequence).

A word on this clone: At one of its ends the junction is not consistent with the germline gene, which may arise from a read error. The chain's CDR3 is CASSLASGRADTQYF. In DNA, the CDR3 is TGTGCTAGCAGCCTAGCTAGCGGGAGGGCAGATACGCAGTATTTT. The genes are TRBV7-7 and TRBJ2-3; TRBD2 agrees at 12 bases. Germline assignment: CDR1 SSHAT and CDR2 FNYEAQ (reference sequence). This CDR3 is built from 15 residues.

J is TRBJ2-2 and V is TRBV6-5; no clear D gene. This CDR3 is 14 amino acids long. CDR1 is MNHEY and CDR2 is SVGAGI in the germline V gene. V was clipped by 8 bases and J by 0 bases, with 10 bases between them. The CDR3 spells CASGRQPNTGELFF. In DNA form, the CDR3 reads TGTGCCAGCGGCCGTCAACCGAACACCGGGGAGCTGTTTTTT.

This clone was observed once. The genes are TRBV6-6 and TRBJ1-2, with D possibly matching TRBD1 (6 bases). The length of the CDR3 is 15 residues. V gave up 0 bases and J gave up 4 bases, with 12 bases separating them. Germline V gene data show CDR1 as MNHNY and CDR2 as SVGAGI (reference sequence). The DNA for the CDR3 is TGTGCCAGCAGTTACTCGGCGGGAGGGGGCTATGGCTACACCTTC. It specifies CASSYSAGGGYGYTF.

CDR3 sequence reads: CASSVKSDSNTVYGYTF. CDR3 coding DNA: TGTGCCAGCAGCGTAAAATCCGACAGCAATACAGTCTATGGCTACACCTTC. This sequence joins TRBV9 and TRBJ1-2, with D tentatively TRBD1 (5 bases). The CDR3 is 17 residues long. The V gene lost 1 base and the J gene lost 4 bases, with 20 bases spanning the gap. The germline CDR1 and CDR2 sequences are SGDLS and YYNGEE.

This chain connects TRBV28 to TRBJ2-4; 7 bases agree with TRBD1. The V gene's germline CDR1 is MDHEN and CDR2 SYDVKM. V lost 3 bases and J lost 9; bases outside the gene matches: 14. The CDR3 sequence is 16 residues long. The CDR3 region is CASSLVPQGLSGIQYF. Here the CDR3 DNA reads TGTGCCAGCAGTTTGGTGCCACAGGGGTTGTCGGGCATTCAGTACTTC.

The chain carries TRBV5-4 and TRBJ2-1, with D hard to call. Germline CDR1 is SGHNT and CDR2 is YYREEE (reference sequence). This CDR3 is built from 13 residues. V lost 5 bases, J lost 5 bases, and 11 bases lay in between. Written as DNA, the CDR3 is TGTGCCAGCAGTCACCCCCAAAACAATGAGCAGTTCTTC. Its protein is CASSHPQNNEQFF.

J is TRBJ2-3 and V is TRBV7-9, with no clear D. The CDR3 runs 13 residues. Germline CDR1 is SEHNR and CDR2 is FQNEAQ (reference sequence). The ends were cut back, 4 bases at V and 5 bases at J, with 10 bases in the middle. The CDR3 is CASSSLWVDTQYF. The CDR3 DNA follows: TGTGCCAGCAGCTCCCTATGGGTAGATACGCAGTATTTT.

As DNA, the CDR3 is TGTGCCAGCCTTCCAGCGGGACTAGCGGGAGAGGAGACCCAGTACTTC. Protein sequence: CASLPAGLAGEETQYF. The V call is TRBV7-9, the J call TRBJ2-5; 14 bases line up with TRBD2. The CDR3 covers 16 residues. V lost 8 bases, J lost 5 bases, and 10 bases stayed unmatched. CDR1 SEHNR and CDR2 FQNEAQ come from the germline V gene (reference sequence).

The chain recombines TRBV5-1 with TRBJ2-2; TRBD1 matches 7 bases. Germline assignment: CDR1 SGHRS and CDR2 YFSETQ. J gave up 6 bases and V 8 bases, and 13 bases lay outside the gene matches. This CDR3 spans 15 amino acids. The CDR3, as DNA: TGCGCCAGTTTTGAATCGACAGGGTTTTCCGGGGAGCTGTTTTTT. Amino acids: CASFESTGFSGELFF.

This clone appeared once. V gene TRBV5-4 combines with J gene TRBJ2-3; 10 bases match TRBD2. The CDR3 extends over 16 amino acids. V dropped 2 bases and J dropped 0; count of bases not matched to a gene: 3. CDR1 SGHNT and CDR2 YYREEE come from the germline V gene (reference sequence). The CDR3 is CASSLVTSGSTDTQYF. The CDR3 region has the DNA TGTGCCAGCAGCTTAGTGACTAGCGGGAGCACAGATACGCAGTATTTT.

The genes are TRBV6-1 and TRBJ2-7; 9 bases align to TRBD2. The CDR3 length is 17 residues. Germline-derived CDR1 and CDR2 are MNHNS and SASEGT. Germline trimming cut 3 bases from V and 3 bases from J; bases unmatched to any gene: 12. CDR3 region: CASSDPQGLASYYEQYF. The CDR3, as DNA: TGTGCCAGCAGTGACCCTCAGGGACTAGCCTCGTACTACGAGCAGTACTTC.

This sequence joins TRBV6-5 and TRBJ1-5, with a possible D match to TRBD1 (6 bases). The V end was cut by 0 bases, the J end by 10 bases, with 10 bases between. Germline V lookup: CDR1 MNHEY, CDR2 SVGAGI. The CDR3 loop spans 13 amino acids. The CDR3 DNA is TGTGCCAGCAGTTACTCAAGGGACACACCCCAGCATTTT. It translates to CASSYSRDTPQHF.

CDR3 sequence reads: CASSRDLQSTDTQYF. CDR3 nucleotides: TGTGCCAGCAGCCGGGACTTACAGTCCACAGATACGCAGTATTTT. The V gene is TRBV4-2, the J gene TRBJ2-3, with D tentatively TRBD2 (6 bases). The CDR3 consists of 15 residues. The ends were cut back, 4 bases at V and 2 bases at J, with 13 bases in the middle. Germline V gene sequence: CDR1 LGHNA, CDR2 YNFKEQ.

This clone turned up a few times. The chain carries TRBV6-5 and TRBJ2-1; TRBD2 matches 12 bases. Germline V gene sequence: CDR1 MNHEY, CDR2 SVGAGI. Unmatched junction bases numbered 8, after V lost 8 bases and J lost 6 bases. This CDR3 comprises 15 residues. The CDR3 loop reads CASGDGLAGLNEQFF. For the CDR3, the DNA is TGTGCCAGCGGAGATGGACTAGCGGGACTCAATGAGCAGTTCTTC.

The genes are TRBV11-3 and TRBJ2-7; 7 positions agree with TRBD2. Germline V gene data show CDR1 as SGHNT and CDR2 as YENEEA. V was pared by 1 base and J by 1 base, with 1 base of the junction left unmatched. The CDR3 sequence is 14 residues long. Here the CDR3 DNA reads TGTGCCAGCAGCTTAGGCGGGAGTTCCTACGAGCAGTACTTC. Encoded protein: CASSLGGSSYEQYF.

J is TRBJ2-7 and V is TRBV7-2, with D unclear. The germline CDR1 and CDR2 sequences are SGHTA and FQGNSA. There are 15 residues in the CDR3. V dropped 1 base and J dropped 2 bases, with 12 bases sitting between them. In DNA form, the CDR3 reads TGTGCCAGCAGCTTAGAGGTTCTCTCAACCTACGAGCAGTACTTC. This gives the protein CASSLEVLSTYEQYF. Based on the CDR3 plus reference TRBV7-2 and TRBJ2-7, the full variable domain is GAGVSQSPSNKVTEKGKDVELRCDPISGHTALYWYRQSLGQGLEFLIYFQGNSAPDKSGLPSDRFSAERTGGSVSTLTIQRTQQEDSAVYLCASSLEVLSTYEQYFGPGTRLTVT.

This clone was recorded only once. The chain links TRBV29-1 to TRBJ2-3, with 8 nucleotides matching TRBD1. This CDR3 contains 13 residues. V dropped 3 bases and J dropped 1; count of bases not matched to a gene: 0. Germline V CDR1 and CDR2: SQVTM, ANQGSEA. The CDR3 nucleotides read TGCAGCGTTGACAGGGGGCGCACAGATACGCAGTATTTT. Its translation is CSVDRGRTDTQYF.

The rearrangement uses TRBV11-2 and TRBJ1-3, with unresolved D. The CDR3 totals 14 residues. With 0 bases removed from V and 8 bases from J, the gap between germline ends came to 11 bases. Germline V lookup: CDR1 SGHAT, CDR2 FQNNGV. DNA for the CDR3: TGTGCCAGCAGCTTAGATCTCCCGCAGGACACCATATATTTT. Translating it yields CASSLDLPQDTIYF. Full variable domain (remainder filled in from reference TRBV11-2 and TRBJ1-3): EAGVAQSPRYKIIEKRQSVAFWCNPISGHATLYWYQQILGQGPKLLIQFQNNGVVDDSQLPKDRFSAERLKGVDSTLKIQPAKLEDSAVYLCASSLDLPQDTIYFGEGSWLTVV.

The chain links TRBV9 to TRBJ2-5; D gene ambiguous. Trimming removed 2 bases from V and 4 bases from J, with 12 bases in between. The length of the CDR3 is 14 residues. CDR1 SGDLS and CDR2 YYNGEE come from the germline V gene. The CDR3: CASSVGTKGETQYF. The CDR3 region has the DNA TGTGCCAGCAGCGTGGGAACTAAGGGAGAGACCCAGTACTTC.

The sample holds a few counts of this clone. The CDR3, as DNA: TGTGCCAGCAGTCCTTTGACGGGAGGAGGAGAGACCCAGTACTTC. Its translation: CASSPLTGGGETQYF. The V call is TRBV27, the J call TRBJ2-5, with 7 bases fitting TRBD2. This CDR3 has 15 amino acids. Germline assignment: CDR1 MNHEY and CDR2 SMNVEV (reference sequence). After removal of 5 bases from V and 4 bases from J, the junction contained 10 bases not matched to a gene.

This clone was seen more than once but under ten times. The V and J genes are TRBV5-6 and TRBJ2-2; perhaps TRBD2 as D (6 bases). The CDR3 consists of 13 residues. CDR1 is SGHDT and CDR2 is YYEEEE in the germline V gene. Trimming took 3 bases from V and 4 from J, leaving 7 bases between them. DNA for the CDR3: TGTGCCAGCAGCTACGGGGGCACCGGGGAGCTGTTTTTT. Its translation is CASSYGGTGELFF.

The chain employs TRBV25-1 and TRBJ1-1, with a possible D match to TRBD1 (5 bases). The CDR3 totals 14 residues. V was shortened by 7 bases and J by 3 bases, with 15 bases between the two germline ends. Per the germline V gene, CDR1 is MGHDK and CDR2 is SYGVNS. DNA for the CDR3: TGTGCCAGCAAGGGTACGGGACCGGACACTGAAGCTTTCTTT. Protein product: CASKGTGPDTEAFF.

The CDR3 nucleotides are TGTGCCAGTAGTAGGGTCCTCGGTAGCTCTGGGGCCAACGTCCTGACTTTC. It is translated as CASSRVLGSSGANVLTF. The chain joins TRBV19 to TRBJ2-6; D is unclear. CDR3 size: 17 residues. Germline lookup yields CDR1 LNHDA and CDR2 SQIVND (reference sequence). The V and J ends lost 4 bases and 0 bases respectively, with 13 bases between them.

The chain recombines TRBV4-2 with TRBJ2-1, with TRBD1 identical over 10 bases. Germline CDR1 LGHNA, CDR2 YNFKEQ. This CDR3 has 16 residues. The junction had 3 bases not matched to a gene; V was cut back by 0 bases and J by 4 bases. The CDR3 sequence is CASSQDRQGAYNEQFF. The CDR3 DNA is TGTGCCAGCAGCCAAGACAGACAGGGGGCGTACAATGAGCAGTTCTTC.

The rearrangement links TRBV5-6 to TRBJ2-1; tentative D call: TRBD2 (5 bases). There are 12 residues in the CDR3. The germline V gene has CDR1 SGHDT and CDR2 YYEEEE. Trimming took off 2 bases at V and 9 bases at J, with 9 bases between the two ends. CDR3 in DNA: TGTGCCAGCAGCTTCACGGGGTTTGAGCAGTTCTTC. Residues: CASSFTGFEQFF.

The chain combines TRBV5-1 with TRBJ2-7; D unclear. V was trimmed by 1 base and J by 5 bases, leaving 16 bases between them. Germline loops: CDR1 SGHRS, CDR2 YFSETQ. CDR3 length: 15 residues. CDR3 DNA: TGCGCCAGCAGCTTGCAAGGGTCCCGCGGAGACGAGCAGTACTTC. Protein: CASSLQGSRGDEQYF.